Following are 20 T cell receptor beta chains from one sample sequenced in a study of cytomegalovirus exposure and HLA in healthy donors. Clones were sequenced by immunoSEQ multiplex PCR, and TCRdb holds only the in-frame ones, with some missing. The sample holds 130,000 to 150,000 clones, 86% seen once. Sequencing was performed on PBMCs. The source is a man aged 18 to 35 in good health and CMV-seronegative.

This chain links TRBV1 with TRBJ1-2; the table calls TRBD1, which could not be checked here. TRBV1 is an annotated pseudogene. This CDR3 spans 17 amino acids. The CDR3 nucleotides read TGCACCAGCAGCCAAGATGGTGACGAGGGGGCCAACTATGGCTACACCTTC. Residues: CTSSQDGDEGANYGYTF.

At least ten counts were recorded for this clone. The chain links TRBV7-2 to TRBJ2-1; 14 bases fit TRBD2. The V and J ends lost 6 bases and 7 bases, in that order; junction bases with no gene match: 5. Germline lookup yields CDR1 SGHTA and CDR2 FQGNSA. The CDR3 contains 15 residues. In nucleotides, the CDR3 is TGTGCCAGCAGGCGACTAGCGGGAGGGGTTAATGAGCAGTTCTTC. Amino acids: CASRRLAGGVNEQFF.

CDR3 sequence reads: CASSLTDQETQYF. DNA of the CDR3: TGTGCCAGCTCATTGACAGACCAAGAGACCCAGTACTTC. This chain joins TRBV18 and TRBJ2-5; D perhaps matches TRBD1 (5 bases). This CDR3 region has 13 residues. Trimming removed 5 bases at V and 0 bases at J, with 7 bases between. Germline loops: CDR1 KGHSH, CDR2 LQKENI.

The chain has TRBV20-1 and TRBJ2-1; D is ambiguous. The V end lost 3 bases, the J end lost 6 bases, and 3 bases lay between the germline ends. The CDR3 is 10 amino acids. Germline V gene sequence: CDR1 DFQATT, CDR2 SNEGSKA (reference sequence). CDR3 region: CSARANEQFF. The CDR3, as DNA: TGCAGTGCTAGGGCCAATGAGCAGTTCTTC.

The chain joins TRBV4-3 to TRBJ1-4; 8 bases are shared with TRBD1. V lost 1 base, J lost 3 bases, and 4 bases stayed unmatched. The CDR3 covers 16 residues. CDR1 LGHNA and CDR2 YSLEER come from the germline V gene. The CDR3 loop is CASSQVGQGSNEKLFF. The CDR3 DNA reads as TGCGCCAGCAGCCAAGTAGGACAGGGCTCTAATGAAAAACTGTTTTTT.

The V gene is TRBV27, the J gene TRBJ1-6; no firm D call. The CDR3 is 16 amino acids. V was pared by 6 bases and J by 4 bases, with 16 bases between. The germline gives CDR1 MNHEY, CDR2 SMNVEV (reference sequence). The CDR3 spells CASRDVKQSYNSPLHF. In DNA form, the CDR3 reads TGTGCCAGCAGAGATGTCAAACAGAGTTATAATTCACCCCTCCACTTT.

The rearrangement uses TRBV2 and TRBJ2-3; 8 positions agree with TRBD2. The germline CDR1 and CDR2 sequences are SNHLY and FYNNEI. The CDR3 extends over 17 amino acids. With 5 bases clipped from V and 0 bases from J, the junction kept 10 bases outside the gene matches. CDR3 residues: CASSQMIAGISTDTQYF. CDR3 nucleotide sequence: TGTGCCAGCAGTCAAATGATAGCGGGAATTAGCACAGATACGCAGTATTTT.

Comment on this clone: A read error may account for a junction end that differs from germline. The chain combines TRBV19 with TRBJ1-5, with D possibly matching TRBD1 (6 bases). Per the germline V gene, CDR1 is LNHDA and CDR2 is SQIVND (reference sequence). The length of the CDR3 is 13 residues. CDR3 amino acids: CASSLDRRQPQHF. In DNA, the CDR3 is TGTGCCAGTAGTTTAGACAGGCGTCAGCCCCAGCATTTT.

This clone was recorded only once. The V call is TRBV5-8, the J call TRBJ2-1; the D is unclear. This CDR3 spans 14 amino acids. CDR1 is SGHTS and CDR2 is YDEGEE in the germline V gene. The V end lost 4 bases, the J end lost 5 bases, and 13 bases lay between the germline ends. The CDR3 sequence: CASSLEVGDNEQFF. CDR3 bases: TGTGCCAGCAGCCTCGAGGTTGGTGACAATGAGCAGTTCTTC.

As DNA, the CDR3 is TGTGCCAGCAGTGACTTGGCAGGGTGGAATTCACCCCTCCACTTT. This sequence encodes CASSDLAGWNSPLHF. The rearrangement uses TRBV6-4 and TRBJ1-6; D is perhaps TRBD1 (5 bases). The CDR3 is 15 residues long. Germline CDR1 is MRHNA and CDR2 is SNTAGT. V was cut by 1 base and J by 7 bases, with 11 bases left in between.

The rearrangement links TRBV4-3 to TRBJ1-2; the D gene is possibly TRBD1 (6 bases). Per the germline V gene, CDR1 is LGHNA and CDR2 is YSLEER. The V end lost 0 bases, the J end lost 5 bases, and 16 bases lay between the germline ends. The CDR3 is 16 amino acids. The CDR3 protein is CASSQDTRTAFYGYTF. CDR3 sequence (DNA): TGCGCCAGCAGCCAAGATACGAGGACAGCCTTTTATGGCTACACCTTC.

The rearrangement joins TRBV5-4 to TRBJ2-2; 7 nucleotides line up with TRBD2. Trimming removed 0 bases from V and 4 bases from J; junction bases left unmatched: 3. In germline, CDR1 is SGHNT, CDR2 YYREEE (reference sequence). This CDR3 comprises 15 residues. The CDR3 DNA sequence: TGTGCCAGCAGCTTGGGGGAGGGAAGCACCGGGGAGCTGTTTTTT. Translating it yields CASSLGEGSTGELFF. Full variable domain (outside the CDR3, taken from reference TRBV5-4 and TRBJ2-2): ETGVTQSPTHLIKTRGQQVTLRCSSQSGHNTVSWYQQALGQGPQFIFQYYREEENGRGNFPPRFSGLQFPNYSSELNVNALELDDSALYLCASSLGEGSTGELFFGEGSRLTVL.

The CDR3 coding sequence is TGTGCCAGCAGCTCCTCCAACGGGGACACTGAAGCTTTCTTT. The encoded protein is CASSSSNGDTEAFF. This chain uses TRBV5-4 with TRBJ1-1; no definite D call. The CDR3 spans 14 residues. The germline V gene has CDR1 SGHNT and CDR2 YYREEE (reference sequence). V was trimmed by 3 bases and J by 3 bases, leaving 12 bases between them.

The chain recombines TRBV5-6 with TRBJ1-2; 9 nucleotides match TRBD1. This CDR3 has 14 residues. Germline-derived CDR1 and CDR2 are SGHDT and YYEEEE. Trimming at V came to 1 base and at J to 6 bases, leaving 4 bases not matched to a gene. DNA for the CDR3: TGTGCCAGCAGCTTGTGGTGGACAGGGGATGGCTACACCTTC. Its translation is CASSLWWTGDGYTF.

The sample holds many counts of this clone. This chain connects TRBV25-1 to TRBJ2-7; the match to TRBD1 covers 7 bases. There are 17 residues in the CDR3. From germline, CDR1 is MGHDK and CDR2 SYGVNS. Trimming at V came to 2 bases and at J to 2 bases, leaving 12 bases not matched to a gene. In DNA form, the CDR3 reads TGTGCCAGCAGTGAAGATCCTCGGACAGGTGGCACCTACGAGCAGTACTTC. It translates to CASSEDPRTGGTYEQYF.

As concerns this clone: The identical CDR3 is also encoded by other nucleotide sequences in the sample. The rearrangement uses TRBV27 and TRBJ2-2; D not resolved. Germline loops: CDR1 MNHEY, CDR2 SMNVEV (reference sequence). The ends were cut back, 2 bases at V and 4 bases at J, with 5 bases in the middle. There are 13 residues in the CDR3. CDR3 coding DNA: TGTGCCAGCAGTTTACGAGGCACCGGGGAGCTGTTTTTT. This sequence encodes CASSLRGTGELFF.

The rearrangement uses TRBV6-1 and TRBJ2-6, with D maybe TRBD2 (5 bases). In germline, CDR1 is MNHNS, CDR2 SASEGT. The CDR3 is 18 residues long. The ends were cut back, 6 bases at V and 0 bases at J, with 18 bases in the middle. The chain's CDR3 is CASREWSGNPSGANVLTF. CDR3 sequence (DNA): TGTGCCAGCAGGGAATGGAGCGGAAACCCCTCTGGGGCCAACGTCCTGACTTTC.

The CDR3 nucleotides read TGTGCCAGCAGCTTGGGACAGGGGGTCGACGAGCAGTACTTC. It encodes CASSLGQGVDEQYF. The chain carries TRBV5-5 and TRBJ2-7; TRBD1 agrees at 9 bases. CDR3 length: 14 residues. Germline V CDR1 and CDR2: SGHKS, YYEKEE (reference sequence). Losses at the gene ends were 0 bases for V and 5 bases for J; bases not matched to a gene: 3. The complete variable domain, with remaining parts taken from reference TRBV5-5 and TRBJ2-7, reads DAGVTQSPTHLIKTRGQQVTLRCSPISGHKSVSWYQQVLGQGPQFIFQYYEKEERGRGNFPDRFSARQFPNYSSELNVNALLLGDSALYLCASSLGQGVDEQYFGPGTRLTVT.

This sequence joins TRBV5-6 and TRBJ1-1; D not resolved. Trimming pared 2 bases from V and 1 base from J, leaving 6 bases between. Germline loops: CDR1 SGHDT, CDR2 YYEEEE. The CDR3 runs to 13 residues. In DNA, the CDR3 is TGTGCCAGCAGCTTAGGCGGGAACACTGAAGCTTTCTTT. Translated: CASSLGGNTEAFF.

The rearrangement links TRBV19 to TRBJ1-2, with D unresolved. Trimming cost V 4 bases and J 5 bases, with 11 bases left between them. Per the germline V gene, CDR1 is LNHDA and CDR2 is SQIVND (reference sequence). The CDR3 is 13 residues long. The DNA for the CDR3 is TGTGCCAGTAGTACTACCGGGGATTATGGCTACACCTTC. It specifies CASSTTGDYGYTF.